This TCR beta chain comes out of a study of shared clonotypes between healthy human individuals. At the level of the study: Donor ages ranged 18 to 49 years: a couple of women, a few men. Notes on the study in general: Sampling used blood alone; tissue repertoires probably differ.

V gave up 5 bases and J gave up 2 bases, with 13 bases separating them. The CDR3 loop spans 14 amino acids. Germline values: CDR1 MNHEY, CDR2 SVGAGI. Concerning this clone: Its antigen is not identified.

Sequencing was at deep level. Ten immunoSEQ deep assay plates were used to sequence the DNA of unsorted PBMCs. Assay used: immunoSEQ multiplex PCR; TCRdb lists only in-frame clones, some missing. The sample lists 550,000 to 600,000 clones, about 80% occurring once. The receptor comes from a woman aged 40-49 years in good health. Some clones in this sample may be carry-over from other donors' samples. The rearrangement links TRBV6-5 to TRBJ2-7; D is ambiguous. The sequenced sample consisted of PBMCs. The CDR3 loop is CASSTGRIAYEQYF. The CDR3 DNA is TGTGCCAGCAGTACCGGACGGATTGCCTACGAGCAGTACTTC.